Below are 20 T cell receptor beta chains sequenced from a single sample in a study of T-cell reconstitution after alpha-beta-depleted transplantation in children. Construction of the TCRbeta library involved unique molecular identifiers. TCRdb ran MiXCR on the PCR reads and lists one entry per CDR3 protein. This repertoire shows around 380,000 distinct CDR3 sequences, 9.5% to 13% found once; its top ten account for roughly 5.1%. The material was PBMCs from the stem cell graft donor, obtained from the stem cell graft. The receptors shown here come from a human donor who donated a stem cell graft to a child with acute myeloid leukemia.

The gene calls are TRBV5-1 and TRBJ2-1; perhaps TRBD2 as D (6 bases). Trimming cost V 0 bases and J 2 bases, with 12 bases left between them. From germline, CDR1 is SGHRS and CDR2 YFSETQ. The CDR3 spans 16 residues. CDR3: CASSLALGTAYNEQFF. The CDR3 DNA reads as TGCGCCAGCAGCTTGGCTTTGGGGACTGCCTACAATGAGCAGTTCTTC.

The rearrangement links TRBV12-3 or TRBV12-4 to TRBJ1-6; 7 nucleotides agree with TRBD1. Trimming took 7 bases from V and 6 from J; bases not matched to a gene: 12. The CDR3 runs 16 residues. CDR3 sequence (DNA): TGTGCCAGCACCAGGCGCGGGGCAGGGGGTAATTCACCCCTCCACTTT. This codes for CASTRRGAGGNSPLHF.

The rearrangement links TRBV20-1 to TRBJ2-1; 9 nucleotides align to TRBD2. Losses at the gene ends were 4 bases for V and 0 bases for J; bases not matched to a gene: 4. Germline CDR1 is DFQATT and CDR2 is SNEGSKA (reference sequence). The CDR3 is made up of 15 amino acids. This CDR3 reads CSAIPAGGSYNEQFF. The CDR3 bases are TGCAGTGCTATCCCAGCGGGAGGCTCCTACAATGAGCAGTTCTTC.

The chain recombines TRBV27 with TRBJ2-1, with D unresolved. The CDR3 spans 17 residues. V was trimmed by 3 bases and J by 0 bases, leaving 15 bases between them. Germline values: CDR1 MNHEY, CDR2 SMNVEV (reference sequence). The chain's CDR3 is CASSFRTAYSSYNEQFF. CDR3 nucleotide sequence: TGTGCCAGCAGTTTCCGGACCGCCTATAGCTCCTACAATGAGCAGTTCTTC.

The sample holds many counts of this clonotype. The chain links TRBV20-1 to TRBJ2-7; no clear D. V lost 1 base and J 3 bases, leaving 4 bases between the germline ends. This CDR3 region has 11 residues. Germline V CDR1 and CDR2: DFQATT, SNEGSKA (reference sequence). The DNA of the CDR3 is TGCAGTGCTAGAGTCGGCTACGAGCAGTACTTC. This translates into CSARVGYEQYF.

The chain carries TRBV7-9 and TRBJ1-2; 11 positions agree with TRBD1. This CDR3 has 15 amino acids. J lost 4 bases, V lost 3 bases, and 4 bases had no gene match. Germline V lookup: CDR1 SEHNR, CDR2 FQNEAQ (reference sequence). The CDR3 region has the DNA TGTGCCAGCAGCTTGTACGGGACAGGGGGCTATGGCTACACCTTC. This gives the protein CASSLYGTGGYGYTF.

This clonotype has more than one count but fewer than ten. This chain joins TRBV29-1 and TRBJ2-2; maybe TRBD2 (5 bases). This CDR3 contains 14 residues. Trimming stripped 0 bases from V and 7 bases from J, with 12 bases between. Germline V gene lookup returns CDR1 SQVTM and CDR2 ANQGSEA. The CDR3 DNA sequence: TGCAGCGTTGAAGAGGCGAGGGTTGGCGGGGAGCTGTTTTTT. Translating it yields CSVEEARVGGELFF.

This clonotype has more than one count but fewer than ten. This chain uses TRBV11-2 with TRBJ2-1; 12 nucleotides match TRBD2. CDR3 length: 19 amino acids. The germline V gene has CDR1 SGHAT and CDR2 FQNNGV. With 2 bases clipped from V and 7 bases from J, the junction kept 15 bases outside the gene matches. In DNA, the CDR3 is TGTGCCAGCAGCTTAACCCCGGGACTAGCGGGCCGAGTCCGTAATGAGCAGTTCTTC. Translated: CASSLTPGLAGRVRNEQFF.

This clonotype was observed at least ten times. This chain links TRBV5-6 with TRBJ1-1; no clear D. V was clipped by 0 bases and J by 0 bases, with 6 bases between them. CDR1 SGHDT and CDR2 YYEEEE come from the germline V gene. The CDR3 is made up of 14 amino acids. CDR3 sequence (DNA): TGTGCCAGCAGCTTGGGTAATTTGAACACTGAAGCTTTCTTT. The encoded protein is CASSLGNLNTEAFF.

This clonotype was detected a few times. The chain has TRBV20-1 and TRBJ1-2; 7 bases are shared with TRBD1. V shed 0 bases and J 4 bases; nucleotides not matched to a gene: 8. CDR1 is DFQATT and CDR2 is SNEGSKA in the germline V gene (reference sequence). The CDR3 totals 15 residues. CDR3 sequence reads: CSARDYTGEAYGYTF. CDR3 bases: TGCAGTGCTAGAGATTACACAGGGGAAGCCTATGGCTACACCTTC.

There are a few counts of this clonotype. This chain joins TRBV20-1 and TRBJ2-5; 7 nucleotides agree with TRBD2. This CDR3 has 11 residues. Germline V gene sequence: CDR1 DFQATT, CDR2 SNEGSKA (reference sequence). CDR3 amino acids: CSPLAAGTQYF. CDR3 nucleotides: TGCAGCCCGCTAGCGGCGGGGACCCAGTACTTC.

This clonotype has more than one count but fewer than ten. The chain combines TRBV29-1 with TRBJ1-5, with D uncertain. V lost 8 bases and J lost 5, with 16 bases in between. The CDR3 runs 13 residues. CDR1 is SQVTM and CDR2 is ANQGSEA in the germline V gene. The CDR3 DNA sequence: TGCAGCCACTCCGACGGACCCGATCAGCCCCAGCATTTT. It is translated as CSHSDGPDQPQHF.

In this sample, this clonotype turned up many times. The genes are TRBV5-1 and TRBJ1-1; maybe TRBD1 (6 bases). The CDR3 is 16 residues long. Germline values: CDR1 SGHRS, CDR2 YFSETQ. The V end was cut by 0 bases, the J end by 8 bases, with 20 bases between. CDR3 bases: TGCGCCAGCAGCTTGGGCCCCACAGGGCCCGGCCTAGAAGCTTTCTTT. This encodes CASSLGPTGPGLEAFF.

This rearrangement joins TRBV20-1 to TRBJ1-1, with 8 bases lining up with TRBD1. V trimming: 5 bases; J trimming: 5 bases; junction bases outside the gene matches: 7. The CDR3 is 13 residues long. Germline V gene sequence: CDR1 DFQATT, CDR2 SNEGSKA (reference sequence). CDR3 sequence: CSAGTGFITEAFF. As DNA, the CDR3 is TGCAGTGCTGGGACAGGCTTCATAACTGAAGCTTTCTTT.

V and J are TRBV20-1 and TRBJ2-1, with TRBD1 matching 11 bases. Germline V gene data show CDR1 as DFQATT and CDR2 as SNEGSKA (reference sequence). J lost 8 bases, V lost 3 bases, and 6 bases had no gene match. The CDR3 is made up of 14 amino acids. The DNA of the CDR3 is TGCAGTGCTAGGGGGGACAGGGGGTTGGATGAGCAGTTCTTC. Protein product: CSARGDRGLDEQFF.

The CDR3 DNA is TGTGCCAGCAGCCCGAATAGGCCGGGAGCGTCTTACAATGAGCAGTTCTTC. It is translated as CASSPNRPGASYNEQFF. This chain uses TRBV7-8 with TRBJ2-1, with a possible D match to TRBD2 (6 bases). This CDR3 region has 17 residues. The germline V gene has CDR1 SGHVS and CDR2 FQNEAQ. V dropped 5 bases and J dropped 4 bases, with 21 bases sitting between them.

The chain employs TRBV29-1 and TRBJ2-1, with unresolved D. This CDR3 region has 12 residues. V lost 2 bases, J lost 5 bases, and 7 bases lay in between. Germline CDR1 and CDR2: SQVTM and ANQGSEA. CDR3 sequence (DNA): TGCAGCGTTGAACCTCAGAACAATGAGCAGTTCTTC. This sequence encodes CSVEPQNNEQFF.

This clonotype was found a few times. V gene TRBV3-1 combines with J gene TRBJ2-5; the D gene is possibly TRBD1 (6 bases). V was shortened by 0 bases and J by 4 bases, with 15 bases between the two germline ends. The CDR3 extends over 16 amino acids. In germline, CDR1 is LGHDT, CDR2 YNNKEL (reference sequence). CDR3 amino acids: CASSQDPVGAGETQYF. The CDR3 DNA is TGTGCCAGCAGCCAAGATCCTGTGGGGGCAGGAGAGACCCAGTACTTC.

This clonotype was found a few times. The chain employs TRBV15 and TRBJ2-7; 9 bases match TRBD1. The V segment lost 0 bases and the J segment 7 bases; nucleotides outside the gene matches: 10. This CDR3 region has 16 residues. CDR1 LNHNV and CDR2 YYDKDF come from the germline V gene (reference sequence). The CDR3 loop reads CATSREDRGTTREQYV. The CDR3 nucleotides read TGTGCCACCAGCAGAGAGGACAGGGGTACGACTCGGGAGCAGTACGTC.

For this clonotype: A junction boundary mismatches the germline segment, possibly from a read error. The gene calls are TRBV6-2 or TRBV6-3 and TRBJ2-5; a possible D gene is TRBD1 (6 bases). From germline, CDR1 is MNHEY and CDR2 SVGEGT. This CDR3 is 14 amino acids long. The CDR3 region is CASSWTELQATQYF. The CDR3 nucleotides read TGTGCCAGCAGTTGGACAGAGCTCCAAGCGACCCAGTACTTC.